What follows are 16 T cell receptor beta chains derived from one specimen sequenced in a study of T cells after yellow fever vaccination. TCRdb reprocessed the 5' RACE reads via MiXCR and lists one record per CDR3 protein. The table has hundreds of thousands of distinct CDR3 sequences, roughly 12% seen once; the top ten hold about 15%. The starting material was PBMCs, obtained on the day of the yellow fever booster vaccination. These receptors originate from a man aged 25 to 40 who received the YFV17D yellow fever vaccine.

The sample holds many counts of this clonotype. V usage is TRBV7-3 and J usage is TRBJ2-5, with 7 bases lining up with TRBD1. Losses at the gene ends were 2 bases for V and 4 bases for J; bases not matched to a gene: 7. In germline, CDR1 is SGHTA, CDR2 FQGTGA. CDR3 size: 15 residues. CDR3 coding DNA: TGTGCCAGCAGCTTAGAGGGGGCGCCCAGAGAGACCCAGTACTTC. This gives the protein CASSLEGAPRETQYF.

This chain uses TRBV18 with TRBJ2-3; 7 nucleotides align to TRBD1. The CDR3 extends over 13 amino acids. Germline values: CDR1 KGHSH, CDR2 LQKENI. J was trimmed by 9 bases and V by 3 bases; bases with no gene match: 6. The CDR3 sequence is CASSPEGRGTQYF. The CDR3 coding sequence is TGTGCCAGCTCACCTGAGGGCAGGGGGACGCAGTATTTT. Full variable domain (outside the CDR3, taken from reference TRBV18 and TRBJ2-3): NAGVMQNPRHLVRRRGQEARLRCSPMKGHSHVYWYRQLPEEGLKFMVYLQKENIIDESGMPKERFSAEFPKEGPSILRIQQVVRGDSAAYFCASSPEGRGTQYFGPGTRLTVL.

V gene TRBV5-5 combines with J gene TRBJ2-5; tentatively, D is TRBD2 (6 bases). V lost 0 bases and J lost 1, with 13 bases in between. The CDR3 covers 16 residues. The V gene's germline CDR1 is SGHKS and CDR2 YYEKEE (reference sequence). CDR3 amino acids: CASSLVGGEGQETQYF. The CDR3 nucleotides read TGTGCCAGCAGCTTGGTGGGGGGAGAGGGCCAAGAGACCCAGTACTTC. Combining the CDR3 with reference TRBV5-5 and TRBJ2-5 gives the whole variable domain DAGVTQSPTHLIKTRGQQVTLRCSPISGHKSVSWYQQVLGQGPQFIFQYYEKEERGRGNFPDRFSARQFPNYSSELNVNALLLGDSALYLCASSLVGGEGQETQYFGPGTRLLVL.

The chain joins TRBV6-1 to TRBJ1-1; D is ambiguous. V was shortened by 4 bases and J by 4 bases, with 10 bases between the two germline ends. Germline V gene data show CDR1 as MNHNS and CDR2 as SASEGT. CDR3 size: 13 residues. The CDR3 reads CASSGARGTEAFF. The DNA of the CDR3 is TGTGCCAGCAGTGGAGCGCGGGGCACTGAAGCTTTCTTT.

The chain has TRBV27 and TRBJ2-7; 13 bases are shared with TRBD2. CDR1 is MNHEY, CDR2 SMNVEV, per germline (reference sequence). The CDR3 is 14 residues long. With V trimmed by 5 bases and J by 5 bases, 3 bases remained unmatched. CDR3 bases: TGTGCCAGCAGTGAACTAGCGGGAGGGGACGAGCAGTACTTC. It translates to CASSELAGGDEQYF.

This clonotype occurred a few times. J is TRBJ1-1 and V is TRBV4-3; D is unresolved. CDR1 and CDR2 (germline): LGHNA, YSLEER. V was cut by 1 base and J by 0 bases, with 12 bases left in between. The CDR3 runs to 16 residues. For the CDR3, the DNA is TGCGCCAGCAGCCAAGGTAGTCTAACTTTGAACACTGAAGCTTTCTTT. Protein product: CASSQGSLTLNTEAFF.

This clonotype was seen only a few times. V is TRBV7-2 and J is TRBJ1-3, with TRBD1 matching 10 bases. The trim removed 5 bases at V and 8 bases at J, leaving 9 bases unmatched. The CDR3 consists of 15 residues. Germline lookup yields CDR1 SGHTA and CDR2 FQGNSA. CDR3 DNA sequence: TGTGCCAGCAGCCCCCAGGGACAGGGGTTGGACACCATATATTTT. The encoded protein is CASSPQGQGLDTIYF.

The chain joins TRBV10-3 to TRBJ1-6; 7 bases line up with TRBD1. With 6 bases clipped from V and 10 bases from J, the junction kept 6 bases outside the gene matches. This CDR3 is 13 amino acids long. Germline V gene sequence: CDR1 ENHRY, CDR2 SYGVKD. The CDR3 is CAIRQGRGSPLHF. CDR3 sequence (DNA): TGTGCCATCAGACAGGGGAGGGGATCACCCCTCCACTTT.

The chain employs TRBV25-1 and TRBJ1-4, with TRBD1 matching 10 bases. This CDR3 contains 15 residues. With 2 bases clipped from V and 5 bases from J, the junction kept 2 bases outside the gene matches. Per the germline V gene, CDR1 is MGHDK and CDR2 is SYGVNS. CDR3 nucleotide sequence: TGTGCCAGCAGTGAACCGGGACAGGGGAATGAAAAACTGTTTTTT. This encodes CASSEPGQGNEKLFF.

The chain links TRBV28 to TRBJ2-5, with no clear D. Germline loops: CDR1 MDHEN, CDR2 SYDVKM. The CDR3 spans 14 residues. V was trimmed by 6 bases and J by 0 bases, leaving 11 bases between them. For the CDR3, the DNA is TGTGCCAGCAGAGGACCTTGGTACCAAGAGACCCAGTACTTC. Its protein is CASRGPWYQETQYF.

Written as DNA, the CDR3 is TGTGCCAGCACCGGGACTAGCGGGAATGAGCAGTTCTTC. Amino acid sequence: CASTGTSGNEQFF. The chain couples TRBV27 to TRBJ2-1, with 12 bases aligning to TRBD2. The CDR3 contains 13 residues. The germline CDR1 and CDR2 sequences are MNHEY and SMNVEV (reference sequence). The V segment lost 7 bases and the J segment 7 bases; nucleotides outside the gene matches: 2.

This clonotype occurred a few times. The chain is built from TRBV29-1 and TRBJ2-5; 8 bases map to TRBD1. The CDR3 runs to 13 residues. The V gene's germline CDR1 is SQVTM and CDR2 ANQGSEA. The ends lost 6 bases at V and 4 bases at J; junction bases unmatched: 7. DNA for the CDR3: TGCAGCGTCGGGACAGGTCCAGGAGAGACCCAGTACTTC. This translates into CSVGTGPGETQYF.

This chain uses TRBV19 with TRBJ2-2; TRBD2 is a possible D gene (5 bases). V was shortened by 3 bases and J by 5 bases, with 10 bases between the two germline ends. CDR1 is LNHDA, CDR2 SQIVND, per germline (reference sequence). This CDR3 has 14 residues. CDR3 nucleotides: TGTGCCAGTAGTATTGCTACTAGAACCGGGGAGCTGTTTTTT. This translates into CASSIATRTGELFF.

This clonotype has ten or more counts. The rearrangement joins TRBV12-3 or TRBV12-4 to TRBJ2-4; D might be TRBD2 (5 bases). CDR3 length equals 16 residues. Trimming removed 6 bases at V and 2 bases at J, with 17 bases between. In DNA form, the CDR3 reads TGTGCCAGCAGACTTAGAGGGTTTTCGTCCAAAAACATTCAGTACTTC. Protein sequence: CASRLRGFSSKNIQYF.

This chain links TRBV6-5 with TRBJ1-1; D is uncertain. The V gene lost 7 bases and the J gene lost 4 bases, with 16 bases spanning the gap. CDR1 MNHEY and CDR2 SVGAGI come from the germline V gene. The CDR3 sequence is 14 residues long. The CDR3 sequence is CASIKDAVGTEAFF. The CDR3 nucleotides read TGTGCCAGCATTAAGGACGCGGTGGGCACTGAAGCTTTCTTT.

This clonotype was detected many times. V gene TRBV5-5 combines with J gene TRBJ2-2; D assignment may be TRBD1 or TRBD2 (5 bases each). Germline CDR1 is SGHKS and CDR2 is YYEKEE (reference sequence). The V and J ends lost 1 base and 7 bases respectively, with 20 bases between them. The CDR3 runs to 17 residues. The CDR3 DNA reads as TGTGCCAGCAGCTTGAGGATTCGGGGCAGCACACACGGGGAGCTGTTTTTT. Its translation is CASSLRIRGSTHGELFF. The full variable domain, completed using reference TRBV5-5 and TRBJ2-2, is DAGVTQSPTHLIKTRGQQVTLRCSPISGHKSVSWYQQVLGQGPQFIFQYYEKEERGRGNFPDRFSARQFPNYSSELNVNALLLGDSALYLCASSLRIRGSTHGELFFGEGSRLTVL.